These T cell receptor beta chains were read from a single sample in a study of cytomegalovirus exposure and HLA in healthy donors. Profiling relied on immunoSEQ multiplex PCR, and the TCRdb table lists in-frame clones only, not all of them. Of about 120,000 clones in the sample, about 8.6% were seen once. Material for sequencing was PBMCs. These TCRs come from a woman aged 35 to 49 in good health and CMV-seropositive. CDR3s include the opening cysteine and the closing phenylalanine or tryptophan. D genes are given only for firm matches. Size is stated for part of the rows, as once, few or many counts, or as a class when the clone is expanded.

j_call	v_call	d_call	clone_size	cdr3_length	cdr3_aa	cdr3_nt
TRBJ1-5	TRBV19	TRBD1	few	16	CASSIERTGQRTPQHF	TGTGCCAGTAGTATAGAGAGGACAGGCCAAAGGACGCCCCAGCATTTT
TRBJ1-2	TRBV25-1	TRBD1	NA	15	CASSRLQGNNYGYTF	TGTGCCAGCAGTAGATTACAGGGGAACAACTATGGCTACACCTTC
TRBJ1-1	TRBV19	NA	few	14	CASSSWGGNTEAFF	TGTGCCAGTAGTTCATGGGGGGGGAACACTGAAGCTTTCTTT
TRBJ2-1	TRBV7-7	TRBD2	NA	14	CASSLGGGAMEQFF	TGTGCCAGCAGCTTAGGCGGGGGGGCGATGGAGCAGTTCTTC
TRBJ2-7	TRBV19	TRBD1	NA	16	CASSVFSGTGVYEQYF	TGTGCCAGTAGTGTTTTCTCCGGGACAGGGGTCTACGAGCAGTACTTC
TRBJ1-2	TRBV7-8	TRBD1	few	15	CASSLYPGQGDGYTF	TGTGCCAGCAGCTTATACCCGGGACAGGGGGATGGCTACACCTTC
TRBJ2-7	TRBV9	TRBD1	few	15	CASSFRDRGHYEQYF	TGTGCCAGCAGCTTCCGGGACAGGGGACACTACGAGCAGTACTTC
TRBJ2-7	TRBV30	TRBD1	few	14	CAWSSTTGFSGQYF	TGTGCCTGGAGTTCAACGACAGGGTTTAGTGGGCAGTACTTC
TRBJ1-2	TRBV19	TRBD1	NA	14	CASSPRTGYYGYTF	TGTGCCAGTAGTCCCCGGACAGGATACTATGGCTACACCTTC
TRBJ1-4	TRBV19	TRBD1	NA	17	CASSISIPDRGGEKLFF	TGTGCCAGTAGTATTTCAATTCCGGACAGGGGAGGTGAAAAACTGTTTTTT
TRBJ2-1	TRBV30	TRBD2	NA	14	CAWKWRGIYNEQFF	TGTGCCTGGAAATGGCGGGGGATCTACAATGAGCAGTTCTTC
TRBJ1-6	TRBV5-1	TRBD1	few	15	CASSPGQGVGSPLHF	TGCGCCAGCAGCCCCGGACAGGGGGTTGGTTCACCCCTCCACTTT
TRBJ2-1	TRBV18	TRBD1	few	14	CASSPWTGGNEQFF	TGTGCCAGCTCACCATGGACAGGGGGAAATGAGCAGTTCTTC
TRBJ1-5	TRBV6-1	NA	few	14	CASSGKQGRQPQHF	TGTGCCAGCAGTGGTAAGCAGGGTCGGCAGCCCCAGCATTTT
TRBJ2-7	TRBV13	TRBD2	NA	15	CASSLFGGKTYEQYF	TGTGCCAGCAGCTTATTCGGGGGGAAGACCTACGAGCAGTACTTC
TRBJ2-7	TRBV7-9	TRBD1	NA	14	CASSLTGEDYEQYF	TGTGCCAGCAGCCTGACAGGGGAGGACTACGAGCAGTACTTC
TRBJ1-1	TRBV5-1	TRBD1	few	14	CASSLAPGQGRDFF	TGCGCCAGCAGCTTGGCCCCGGGACAGGGTAGGGATTTCTTT
TRBJ1-4	TRBV19	TRBD1	NA	13	CASSTDRGEKLFF	TGTGCCAGTAGTACCGACAGGGGGGAAAAACTGTTTTTT
TRBJ1-6	TRBV25-1	NA	NA	16	CASSDRGSSYNSPLHF	TGTGCCAGCAGTGACAGGGGAAGCTCCTATAATTCACCCCTCCACTTT
TRBJ2-3	TRBV5-1	NA	NA	16	CASKGTNGTTTDTQYF	TGCGCCAGCAAAGGCACCAATGGGACAACCACAGATACGCAGTATTTT
TRBJ2-7	TRBV29-1	TRBD1	few	14	CSVEQQGISYEQYF	TGCAGCGTTGAGCAACAGGGGATCTCCTACGAGCAGTACTTC
TRBJ1-4	TRBV5-1	NA	NA	17	CASSLARTRAPNEKLFF	TGCGCCAGCAGCTTGGCCAGGACTAGGGCGCCAAATGAAAAACTGTTTTTT
TRBJ2-3	TRBV7-7	NA	few	14	CASSLDEAQKTQYF	TGTGCCAGCAGCTTAGACGAGGCCCAGAAAACGCAGTATTTT
TRBJ2-7	TRBV19	TRBD2	few	13	CASTRAGTGEQYF	TGTGCCAGTACAAGAGCGGGGACGGGAGAGCAGTACTTC
TRBJ1-1	TRBV6-1	NA	NA	13	CASSEGGRPLAFF	TGTGCCAGCAGTGAAGGGGGGAGGCCCTTGGCTTTCTTT
TRBJ2-5	TRBV7-8	NA	NA	14	CASSLRTQKETQYF	TGTGCCAGCAGCTTAAGGACACAAAAAGAGACCCAGTACTTC
TRBJ1-6	TRBV30	TRBD1	NA	14	CAWNRDRGHSPLHF	TGTGCCTGGAACAGGGACAGGGGGCATTCACCCCTCCACTTT
TRBJ1-5	TRBV6-5	NA	NA	15	CASRPYRRPGGPQHF	TGTGCCAGCAGGCCCTACCGACGCCCAGGAGGGCCCCAGCATTTT
TRBJ2-5	TRBV2	TRBD1	NA	16	CASSEAASSGGETQYF	TGTGCCAGCAGTGAAGCGGCATCCTCAGGGGGAGAGACCCAGTACTTC
TRBJ1-2	TRBV6-1	NA	few	12	CASSNREYGYTF	TGTGCCAGCAGTAACAGGGAGTACGGCTACACCTTC